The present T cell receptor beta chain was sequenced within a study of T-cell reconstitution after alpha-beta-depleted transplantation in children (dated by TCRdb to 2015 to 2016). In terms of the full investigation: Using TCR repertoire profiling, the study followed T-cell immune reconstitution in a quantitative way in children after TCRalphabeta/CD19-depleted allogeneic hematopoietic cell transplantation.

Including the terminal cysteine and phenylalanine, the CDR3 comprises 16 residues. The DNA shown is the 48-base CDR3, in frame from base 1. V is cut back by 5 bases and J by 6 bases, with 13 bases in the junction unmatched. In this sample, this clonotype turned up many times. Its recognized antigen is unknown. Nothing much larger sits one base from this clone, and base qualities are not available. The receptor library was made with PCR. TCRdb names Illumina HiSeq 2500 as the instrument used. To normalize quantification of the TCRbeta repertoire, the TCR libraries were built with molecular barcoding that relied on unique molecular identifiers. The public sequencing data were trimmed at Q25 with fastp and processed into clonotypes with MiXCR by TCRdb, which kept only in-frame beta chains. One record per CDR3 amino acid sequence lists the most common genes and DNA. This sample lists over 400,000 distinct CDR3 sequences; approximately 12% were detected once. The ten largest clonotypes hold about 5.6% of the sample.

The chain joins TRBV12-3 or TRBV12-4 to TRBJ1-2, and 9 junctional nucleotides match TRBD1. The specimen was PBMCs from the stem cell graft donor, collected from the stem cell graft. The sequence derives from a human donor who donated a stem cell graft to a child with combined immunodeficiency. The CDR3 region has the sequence CASSPRQGVYGNGYTF. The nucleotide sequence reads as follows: TGTGCCAGCAGTCCCCGACAGGGGGTCTACGGGAATGGCTACACCTTC.